Listed here are 14 T cell receptor beta chains from one sample, sequenced in a study of T-cell reconstitution after alpha-beta-depleted transplantation in children. Unique molecular identifiers were incorporated during preparation of the TCRbeta library. In TCRdb, the PCR reads were re-called with MiXCR into one record per CDR3 protein. The table shows hundreds of thousands of distinct CDR3 sequences, with about 10% occurring only once. The starting material was PBMCs from the stem cell graft donor, obtained from the stem cell graft. Every receptor here comes from a human donor who donated a stem cell graft to a child with acute myeloid leukemia.

This clonotype was counted only a few times. The chain is built from TRBV5-1 and TRBJ2-7; D may be TRBD2 (5 bases). The CDR3 loop spans 14 amino acids. V lost 0 bases, J lost 5 bases, and 12 bases lay in between. Per germline, CDR1 SGHRS and CDR2 YFSETQ. CDR3 nucleotide sequence: TGCGCCAGCAGCTTGGAGGCCCGGGGTGACGAGCAGTACTTC. This encodes CASSLEARGDEQYF. Complete variable domain (other parts from reference TRBV5-1 and TRBJ2-7): KAGVTQTPRYLIKTRGQQVTLSCSPISGHRSVSWYQQTPGQGLQFLFEYFSETQRNKGNFPGRFSGRQFSNSRSEMNVSTLELGDSALYLCASSLEARGDEQYFGPGTRLTVT.

This clonotype has just a few counts. This sequence joins TRBV7-2 and TRBJ2-5; D gene uncertain. Germline CDR1 SGHTA, CDR2 FQGNSA. The V and J ends lost 0 bases and 1 base respectively, with 9 bases between them. The CDR3 loop spans 15 amino acids. DNA for the CDR3: TGTGCCAGCAGCTTAGCGGCGCGGACCCAAGAGACCCAGTACTTC. Translating it yields CASSLAARTQETQYF. Supplemented by reference TRBV7-2 and TRBJ2-5, the full variable domain reads GAGVSQSPSNKVTEKGKDVELRCDPISGHTALYWYRQSLGQGLEFLIYFQGNSAPDKSGLPSDRFSAERTGGSVSTLTIQRTQQEDSAVYLCASSLAARTQETQYFGPGTRLLVL.

The table lists this clonotype with many counts. The chain couples TRBV20-1 to TRBJ1-1, with 7 bases identical to TRBD1. Germline assignment: CDR1 DFQATT and CDR2 SNEGSKA (reference sequence). J gave up 5 bases and V 0 bases, and 9 bases lay outside the gene matches. This CDR3 contains 15 residues. DNA for the CDR3: TGCAGTGCTAGAGAAGGAGGGGGCGAATGGACTGAAGCTTTCTTT. It specifies CSAREGGGEWTEAFF.

The V call is TRBV20-1, the J call TRBJ2-1; 16 bases fit TRBD2. Germline V lookup: CDR1 DFQATT, CDR2 SNEGSKA (reference sequence). V lost 4 bases to trimming and J lost 4 bases; unmatched junction nucleotides: 10. The CDR3 extends over 18 amino acids. CDR3 in DNA: TGCAGTGCTAAACGGGGACTAGCGGGAGGGCCACGGTACAATGAGCAGTTCTTC. It codes for CSAKRGLAGGPRYNEQFF.

The chain employs TRBV6-2 or TRBV6-3 and TRBJ2-7; TRBD2 might be the D (5 bases). V lost 4 bases and J 6 bases, leaving 19 bases between the germline ends. Germline V gene lookup returns CDR1 MNHEY and CDR2 SVGEGT. The CDR3 totals 15 residues. CDR3 protein: CASSFLVIGESEQYF. The CDR3 DNA is TGTGCCAGCAGTTTCTTAGTCATCGGGGAGAGCGAGCAGTACTTC.

This chain uses TRBV12-3 or TRBV12-4 with TRBJ1-6; D perhaps matches TRBD1 (5 bases). The CDR3 is 15 amino acids. Trimming took 3 bases from V and 4 from J, leaving 10 bases between them. DNA of the CDR3: TGTGCCAGCAGTTTTAGGCAGGGATATAATTCACCCCTCCACTTT. Encoded protein: CASSFRQGYNSPLHF.

The chain recombines TRBV20-1 with TRBJ2-2, with 9 bases fitting TRBD2. Trimming at V came to 1 base and at J to 0 bases, leaving 3 bases not matched to a gene. This CDR3 has 16 amino acids. CDR1 is DFQATT, CDR2 SNEGSKA, per germline (reference sequence). The DNA of the CDR3 is TGCAGTGCTAGAGCTAGCGGGAACGCGAACACCGGGGAGCTGTTTTTT. Translated, it gives CSARASGNANTGELFF.

This clonotype has a count of ten or more. The CDR3 DNA reads TGTGCCAGCAGCTCCTTATGGGGCGGCTACACCTTC. It translates to CASSSLWGGYTF. This chain joins TRBV7-8 and TRBJ1-2, with D possibly being TRBD1 (5 bases). Germline CDR1 and CDR2: SGHVS and FQNEAQ. The V end was cut by 4 bases, the J end by 8 bases, with 11 bases between. The CDR3 is 12 amino acids.

A few counts support this clonotype. The chain employs TRBV7-3 and TRBJ1-1; D is possibly TRBD1 (5 bases). The CDR3 length is 13 residues. Trimming removed 7 bases at V and 4 bases at J, with 13 bases between. Looked up from germline, CDR1 is SGHTA and CDR2 is FQGTGA. The CDR3 reads CASKPQGGTEAFF. The CDR3 coding sequence is TGTGCCAGCAAACCCCAGGGAGGCACTGAAGCTTTCTTT.

This chain uses TRBV27 with TRBJ2-7; D is possibly TRBD2 (6 bases). This CDR3 contains 14 residues. The V gene lost 1 base and the J gene lost 1 base, with 8 bases spanning the gap. Germline CDR1 is MNHEY and CDR2 is SMNVEV (reference sequence). This CDR3 reads CASSLFGTSYEQYF. In nucleotides, the CDR3 is TGTGCCAGCAGTTTATTCGGGACTTCCTACGAGCAGTACTTC.

This chain joins TRBV15 and TRBJ2-7; 8 nucleotides align to TRBD2. The V gene's germline CDR1 is LNHNV and CDR2 YYDKDF (reference sequence). The J segment lost 3 bases and the V segment lost 7 bases, leaving 14 bases of the junction unmatched. CDR3 length: 16 amino acids. The CDR3 loop reads CATTEGLSSGDYEQYF. DNA for the CDR3: TGTGCCACCACCGAAGGGTTGAGTAGCGGGGACTACGAGCAGTACTTC.

This rearrangement joins TRBV20-1 to TRBJ2-3, with TRBD2 matching over 7 bases. The CDR3 length is 16 residues. CDR1 and CDR2 from the germline V gene are DFQATT and SNEGSKA (reference sequence). Unmatched junction bases numbered 18, after V lost 5 bases and J lost 7 bases. CDR3 nucleotides: TGCAGTGCTGCCCCCGGGACTATCGCTTCAATAAATACGCAGTATTTT. Translating gives CSAAPGTIASINTQYF.

This clonotype occurred many times. The chain has TRBV7-2 and TRBJ2-7; D remains ambiguous. This CDR3 comprises 12 residues. V shed 4 bases and J shed 2 bases, with 6 bases lying between them. In germline, CDR1 is SGHTA, CDR2 FQGNSA. CDR3 DNA sequence: TGTGCCAGCAGCTCTTCCCCCTACGAGCAGTACTTC. This translates into CASSSSPYEQYF. Supplemented by reference TRBV7-2 and TRBJ2-7, the full variable domain reads GAGVSQSPSNKVTEKGKDVELRCDPISGHTALYWYRQSLGQGLEFLIYFQGNSAPDKSGLPSDRFSAERTGGSVSTLTIQRTQQEDSAVYLCASSSSPYEQYFGPGTRLTVT.

This sequence joins TRBV4-2 and TRBJ2-2, with TRBD2 identical over 10 bases. V lost 5 bases to trimming and J lost 3 bases; unmatched junction nucleotides: 6. Germline V lookup: CDR1 LGHNA, CDR2 YNFKEQ. This CDR3 spans 16 amino acids. CDR3 sequence: CASSALLAGDTGELFF. The CDR3 region has the DNA TGTGCCAGCAGCGCCTTGCTAGCGGGAGACACCGGGGAGCTGTTTTTT.